This passage covers 30 T cell receptor beta chains from one sample sequenced in a study of T cells in women clearing cervical HPV infection listed by TCRdb under 2018. The library was prepared using the immunoSEQ multiplex PCR assay. This immuneACCESS table, as held by TCRdb, lists in-frame sequences with V and J called but not all clones. Of the missing ones, under half trace to an unresolved V gene in checked studies; the others have no known cause. Per the sample table, the count is around 30,000 clones. The leading ten clones occupy about 2.8% of the sample. Material: blood buffy coat. The receptors were sampled from a woman aged 18-70 years with a cervical HPV16 infection that either progressed to CIN3+ or cleared (not recorded which).

This clone counts as medium-sized (0.01 to 0.1%) by frequency. The CDR3 end is not reached by the read, which stops 3 residues before it; the germline J gene fills it in. V and J are TRBV20-1 and TRBJ1-1, with a weak D call TRBD1 (5 bases). Looked up from germline, CDR1 is DFQATT and CDR2 is SNEGSKA (reference sequence). The V gene lost 5 bases and the J gene lost 1 base, with 8 bases spanning the gap. The CDR3 runs to 12 residues. CDR3 DNA (partial): TGCAGTGCTGGGAGGGGGAACACTGAA. Its protein is CSAGRGNTE. The whole CDR3 reads CSAGRGNTEAFF.

About this clone: The missing CDR3 end, 3 residues past where the read stops, is filled in from the germline J gene. The V gene is TRBV24-1, the J gene TRBJ2-2; possibly TRBD1 for D (6 bases). The V gene's germline CDR1 is KGHDR and CDR2 SFDVKD. V lost 5 bases to trimming and J lost 4 bases, with 10 bases between them. The CDR3 extends over 14 amino acids. The part of the CDR3 DNA that was read is TGTGCCACCAGTGTCAAAGGGGGCACCGGGGAG. Translating gives CATSVKGGTGE. The CDR3 as a whole reads CATSVKGGTGELFF.

A remark on this clone: The read ends 3 residues before the CDR3 terminus; that terminus is restored from the germline J gene. The genes are TRBV4-1 and TRBJ1-2; unclear D gene. The CDR3 totals 15 residues. Looked up from germline, CDR1 is MGHRA and CDR2 is YSYEKL. The germline V and J ends were trimmed by 0 bases and 1 base, with 9 bases remaining between them. The sequenced part of the CDR3 DNA is TGCGCCAGCAGCCAAGATCGTGCGGTTAACTATGGC. It codes for CASSQDRAVNYG. The entire CDR3 protein is CASSQDRAVNYGYTF.

About this clone itself: The read terminates 3 residues ahead of where the CDR3 ends, so the germline J gene completes it. V is TRBV5-1 and J is TRBJ1-1; D gene ambiguous. The CDR3 spans 14 residues. V was pared by 2 bases and J by 1 base, with 9 bases between. Germline values: CDR1 SGHRS, CDR2 YFSETQ. CDR3 bases read: TGCGCCAGCAGCTTAGGGCCCCAGAACACTGAA. This encodes CASSLGPQNTE. The whole CDR3 protein reads CASSLGPQNTEAFF.

A note on this clone: The sequenced fragment ends 3 residues before the CDR3 boundary, so the rest is inferred from the germline J gene. The V gene is TRBV19, the J gene TRBJ2-4, with 8 bases fitting TRBD1. Germline CDR1 reads LNHDA; CDR2 reads SQIVND (reference sequence). The CDR3 loop spans 13 amino acids. J was trimmed by 6 bases and V by 5 bases; bases with no gene match: 3. CDR3: CASSETGANIQYF. CDR3 DNA, as far as it was read: TGTGCCAGTAGTGAGACAGGGGCAAACATT. Looking up the rest from reference TRBV19 and TRBJ2-4 gives the full variable domain: DGGITQSPKYLFRKEGQNVTLSCEQNLNHDAMYWYRQDPGQGLRLIYYSQIVNDFQKGDIAEGYSVSREKKESFPLTVTSAQKNPTAFYLCASSETGANIQYFGAGTRLSVL.

Turning to this clone: The CDR3 is cut off 3 residues early in the read; its end comes from the germline J gene. J is TRBJ2-4 and V is TRBV20-1; D is ambiguous. Per germline, CDR1 DFQATT and CDR2 SNEGSKA (reference sequence). V was clipped by 3 bases and J by 6 bases, with 9 bases between them. This CDR3 comprises 12 residues. The CDR3 region is CSASTKGNIQYF. The sequenced CDR3 bases are TGCAGTGCTAGTACCAAGGGAAACATT.

Regarding this clone: The missing CDR3 end, 3 residues past where the read stops, is filled in from the germline J gene. The rearrangement uses TRBV25-1 and TRBJ1-4, with D possibly TRBD1 on 5 matching bases. Germline CDR1 and CDR2: MGHDK and SYGVNS. The V end was cut by 3 bases, the J end by 7 bases, with 12 bases between. This CDR3 contains 14 residues. The CDR3 region is CASSDRQGGEKLFF. CDR3 DNA, as far as it was read: TGTGCCAGCAGTGATCGGCAGGGTGGTGAAAAA.

Comment on this clone: The read halts 3 residues ahead of the CDR3 end, with the missing end drawn from the germline J gene. The chain has TRBV14 and TRBJ2-1; D is ambiguous. V was shortened by 1 base and J by 5 bases, with 9 bases between the two germline ends. Per germline, CDR1 SGHDN and CDR2 FVKESK. This CDR3 contains 14 residues. CDR3 DNA (partial): TGTGCCAGCAGCCAAGCGGGTGGCCACAATGAG. This sequence encodes CASSQAGGHNE. The full CDR3 reads CASSQAGGHNEQFF.

A remark on this clone: The read falls 3 residues short of the CDR3 end, and the missing part is taken from the germline J gene. V and J are TRBV6-1 and TRBJ1-2; 9 nucleotides match TRBD1. The CDR3 extends over 14 amino acids. The V gene end was trimmed by 1 base and the J gene end by 3 bases; junction bases not matched to a gene: 0. Germline CDR1 is MNHNS and CDR2 is SASEGT. Incomplete CDR3 DNA: TGTGCCAGCAGTGAAGGGGACAGGGACTATGGC. This sequence encodes CASSEGDRDYG. The full CDR3 protein is CASSEGDRDYGYTF.

About this clone itself: The CDR3 goes on 3 residues after the read ends, and that part is filled in from the germline J gene. The gene calls are TRBV24-1 and TRBJ1-2; 8 bases align to TRBD1. The length of the CDR3 is 16 residues. V shed 2 bases and J 4 bases; nucleotides not matched to a gene: 8. CDR1 is KGHDR and CDR2 is SFDVKD in the germline V gene. The sequenced CDR3 bases are TGTGCCACCAGTGATTCAGGACAGGGTAGGGGCTATGGC. Its protein product is CATSDSGQGRGYG. The CDR3 in full is CATSDSGQGRGYGYTF.

On this clone itself: The sequence runs out 3 residues before the end of the CDR3; the remainder is reconstructed from the germline J gene. The gene calls are TRBV19 and TRBJ1-2; D not resolved. This CDR3 has 16 amino acids. The V end lost 2 bases, the J end lost 5 bases, and 18 bases lay between the germline ends. CDR1 and CDR2 (germline): LNHDA, SQIVND (reference sequence). The sequenced part of the CDR3 DNA is TGTGCCAGTAGTATAACCCGAACGCAAGGGCTATATGGC. Residues: CASSITRTQGLYG. The CDR3 in full is CASSITRTQGLYGYTF.

A word on this clone: The CDR3 extends 3 residues past the end of the read, so its final part is completed from the germline J gene. The rearrangement joins TRBV20-1 to TRBJ2-2; 8 nucleotides align to TRBD2. Germline trimming cut 2 bases from V and 4 bases from J; bases unmatched to any gene: 6. Germline lookup yields CDR1 DFQATT and CDR2 SNEGSKA (reference sequence). This CDR3 has 15 residues. The covered CDR3 bases are TGCAGTGCTAGAAAGGCCGGGGGGGCCACCGGGGAG. Translating it yields CSARKAGGATGE. The whole CDR3 protein is CSARKAGGATGELFF.

Remarks on this clone: Sequencing ends 3 residues short of the CDR3 end; the germline J gene provides the rest. The chain joins TRBV24-1 to TRBJ2-1; a weak D match, TRBD2 (7 bases). Per the germline V gene, CDR1 is KGHDR and CDR2 is SFDVKD. The CDR3 has 16 amino acids. Trimming shortened V by 2 bases and J by 4 bases, and 14 bases separated the two germline ends. CDR3 bases read: TGTGCCACCAGTGATTCTCCGGGGGGCAAATACAATGAG. This gives the protein CATSDSPGGKYNE. The entire CDR3 protein reads CATSDSPGGKYNEQFF.

Comment on this clone: The DNA ends 3 residues before the CDR3 does, and the rest of the CDR3 is filled in from the germline J gene. This chain links TRBV4-1 with TRBJ2-7, with D unclear. This CDR3 contains 15 residues. The germline gives CDR1 MGHRA, CDR2 YSYEKL. The V end was cut by 1 base, the J end by 0 bases, with 10 bases between. Partial CDR3 DNA: TGCGCCAGCAGCCAAGGCTCAGCGAACTCCTACGAG. It translates to CASSQGSANSYE. The CDR3 in full is CASSQGSANSYEQYF.

Comments on this clone: The sequence runs out 3 residues before the end of the CDR3; the remainder is reconstructed from the germline J gene. This rearrangement joins TRBV19 to TRBJ2-7; the D gene is possibly TRBD1 (6 bases). V lost 3 bases and J lost 5, with 14 bases in between. Germline V gives CDR1 LNHDA, CDR2 SQIVND (reference sequence). The CDR3 covers 14 residues. CDR3 sequence reads: CASSIFQGSDEQYF. The DNA read from the CDR3 is TGTGCCAGTAGTATTTTTCAGGGGTCCGACGAG.

For this clone: The CDR3 end is not reached by the read, which stops 3 residues before it; the germline J gene fills it in. The chain links TRBV4-1 to TRBJ2-1, with 7 bases matching TRBD1. Germline V gene lookup returns CDR1 MGHRA and CDR2 YSYEKL. After removal of 1 base from V and 5 bases from J, the junction contained 2 bases not matched to a gene. The CDR3 runs 14 residues. CDR3 in amino acids: CASSQGTGDNEQFF. The sequenced part of the CDR3 DNA is TGCGCCAGCAGCCAAGGAACAGGGGACAATGAG.

A word on this clone: Read sequence stops 3 residues before the CDR3 end, and the germline J gene provides the missing end. The chain has TRBV7-9 and TRBJ1-5; tentative D call: TRBD1 (5 bases). The germline gives CDR1 SEHNR, CDR2 FQNEAQ (reference sequence). The CDR3 has 15 amino acids. With 4 bases removed from V and 5 bases from J, the gap between germline ends came to 15 bases. Here the CDR3 reads CASSSSTGDDQPQHF. CDR3 bases read: TGTGCCAGCAGCTCCTCTACGGGGGATGATCAGCCC.

On this clone itself: The read comes to an end 3 residues before the CDR3 does, leaving the germline J gene to fill in the end. The chain uses TRBV6-1 and TRBJ1-5; TRBD1 matches at 9 bases. The J segment lost 5 bases and the V segment lost 4 bases, leaving 9 bases of the junction unmatched. Germline lookup yields CDR1 MNHNS and CDR2 SASEGT. There are 16 residues in the CDR3. This CDR3 is CASSVNRDRVHQPQHF. CDR3 DNA, as far as it was read: TGTGCCAGCAGTGTGAACCGGGACAGGGTCCATCAGCCC.

Details on this clone: The missing CDR3 end, 3 residues past where the read stops, is filled in from the germline J gene. This chain joins TRBV20-1 and TRBJ2-1, with 8 bases that match TRBD1. CDR1 is DFQATT, CDR2 SNEGSKA, per germline (reference sequence). The CDR3 loop spans 13 amino acids. Trimming took 5 bases from V and 3 from J; bases not matched to a gene: 3. The DNA read from the CDR3 is TGCAGTGCTGATGGACAGGGCTACAATGAG. This codes for CSADGQGYNE. The entire CDR3 is CSADGQGYNEQFF.

Comment on this clone: From the germline J gene comes the end of the CDR3, since the read stops 3 residues before it. The chain uses TRBV9 and TRBJ2-2; tentative D call: TRBD2 (5 bases). V shed 3 bases and J shed 1 base, with 19 bases lying between them. Germline V gene data show CDR1 as SGDLS and CDR2 as YYNGEE. The CDR3 length is 18 residues. Incomplete CDR3 DNA: TGTGCCAGCAGCGGCCCCCCTACGAGGGTTTGGAACACCGGGGAG. As protein: CASSGPPTRVWNTGE. Given in full, the CDR3 is CASSGPPTRVWNTGELFF.

As concerns this clone: Sequencing ends 3 residues short of the CDR3 end; the germline J gene provides the rest. The rearrangement uses TRBV19 and TRBJ2-3, with 9 bases matching TRBD2. Unmatched junction bases numbered 5, after V lost 4 bases and J lost 3 bases. Looked up from germline, CDR1 is LNHDA and CDR2 is SQIVND (reference sequence). The CDR3 length is 15 residues. The CDR3 sequence: CASSKGLAATDTQYF. The DNA read from the CDR3 is TGTGCCAGTAGTAAGGGACTAGCTGCGACAGATACG. Full variable domain (rest looked up from reference TRBV19 and TRBJ2-3): DGGITQSPKYLFRKEGQNVTLSCEQNLNHDAMYWYRQDPGQGLRLIYYSQIVNDFQKGDIAEGYSVSREKKESFPLTVTSAQKNPTAFYLCASSKGLAATDTQYFGPGTRLTVL.

Regarding this clone: From the germline J gene comes the end of the CDR3, since the read stops 3 residues before it. V usage is TRBV5-1 and J usage is TRBJ2-5, with 10 bases aligning to TRBD2. The CDR3 is made up of 15 amino acids. CDR1 and CDR2 (germline): SGHRS, YFSETQ. With 1 base clipped from V and 1 base from J, the junction kept 1 base outside the gene matches. The covered CDR3 bases are TGCGCCAGCAGCTTGAGCGGGAGGGCCCAAGAGACC. This encodes CASSLSGRAQET. The CDR3 as a whole reads CASSLSGRAQETQYF.

Concerning this clone: From the germline J gene comes the end of the CDR3, since the read stops 3 residues before it. The gene calls are TRBV19 and TRBJ1-5, with a tentative D call TRBD1 (6 bases). V lost 5 bases to trimming and J lost 9 bases, with 17 bases between them. This CDR3 spans 14 amino acids. In germline, CDR1 is LNHDA, CDR2 SQIVND (reference sequence). CDR3 residues: CASSAKQGVGPQHF. Partial CDR3 DNA: TGTGCCAGTAGTGCCAAACAGGGAGTAGGGCCC.

In regard to this clone: With the read ending 3 residues before the CDR3 end, the germline J gene is used to fill in that end. The V call is TRBV5-1, the J call TRBJ2-7, with D uncertain. The V end lost 2 bases, the J end lost 4 bases, and 10 bases lay between the germline ends. The CDR3 spans 13 residues. In germline, CDR1 is SGHRS, CDR2 YFSETQ. The DNA read from the CDR3 is TGCGCCAGCAGCTTCCGAGAAGGGTACGAG. The encoded protein is CASSFREGYE. From start to end, the CDR3 is CASSFREGYEQYF.

Concerning this clone: The read comes to an end 3 residues before the CDR3 does, leaving the germline J gene to fill in the end. The chain combines TRBV2 with TRBJ1-2; D may be TRBD1 (5 bases). Per germline, CDR1 SNHLY and CDR2 FYNNEI. V dropped 4 bases and J dropped 3 bases, with 15 bases sitting between them. The CDR3 covers 15 residues. The CDR3 sequence: CASSAERGDYYGYTF. Incomplete CDR3 DNA: TGTGCCAGCAGTGCGGAAAGGGGCGATTACTATGGC.

On this clone itself: Read sequence stops 3 residues before the CDR3 end, and the germline J gene provides the missing end. The chain links TRBV19 to TRBJ2-7; D gene ambiguous. This CDR3 is built from 14 residues. Trimming stripped 6 bases from V and 5 bases from J, with 17 bases between. The germline V gene has CDR1 LNHDA and CDR2 SQIVND (reference sequence). CDR3 bases read: TGTGCCAGTAGCAGAACCTCCCAACCGCACGAG. This encodes CASSRTSQPHE. The CDR3 reads in full as CASSRTSQPHEQYF.

On this clone itself: Sequencing ends 3 residues short of the CDR3 end; the germline J gene provides the rest. This chain links TRBV5-4 with TRBJ2-1, with 9 bases that match TRBD1. CDR1 and CDR2 (germline): SGHNT, YYREEE (reference sequence). Trimming cost V 1 base and J 6 bases; bases outside gene matches: 5. The CDR3 is made up of 15 amino acids. CDR3 sequence reads: CASSLRDREFNEQFF. The covered CDR3 bases are TGTGCCAGCAGCTTGCGGGACAGGGAATTCAATGAG.

On this clone itself: The read gets to within 3 residues of the CDR3 end, and the germline J gene fills in the rest. The V and J genes are TRBV7-8 and TRBJ2-3; 10 bases fit TRBD2. V lost 4 bases and J lost 7; bases outside the gene matches: 5. The CDR3 contains 14 residues. CDR1 and CDR2 from the germline V gene are SGHVS and FQNEAQ. The part of the CDR3 DNA that was read is TGTGCCAGCAGCTCACTAGCGGGATTGAATACG. This gives the protein CASSSLAGLNT. The whole CDR3 sequence is CASSSLAGLNTQYF.

On this clone: The DNA ends 3 residues before the CDR3 does, and the rest of the CDR3 is filled in from the germline J gene. V gene TRBV2 combines with J gene TRBJ1-5; weak D call: TRBD1 (6 bases). The CDR3 runs to 15 residues. V was pared by 4 bases and J by 6 bases, with 16 bases between. Germline loops: CDR1 SNHLY, CDR2 FYNNEI. The CDR3 loop reads CASSARGGQGQPQHF. CDR3 DNA (partial): TGTGCCAGCAGTGCCCGGGGGGGGCAGGGTCAGCCC.

In the case of this clone: The CDR3 end falls 3 residues outside the read, so it is completed with the germline J gene. J is TRBJ2-4 and V is TRBV12-3 or TRBV12-4; no firm D call. The CDR3 totals 11 residues. CDR3 amino acids: CASSLSVIQYF. The DNA read from the CDR3 is TGTGCCAGCAGTTTATCGGTTATT.